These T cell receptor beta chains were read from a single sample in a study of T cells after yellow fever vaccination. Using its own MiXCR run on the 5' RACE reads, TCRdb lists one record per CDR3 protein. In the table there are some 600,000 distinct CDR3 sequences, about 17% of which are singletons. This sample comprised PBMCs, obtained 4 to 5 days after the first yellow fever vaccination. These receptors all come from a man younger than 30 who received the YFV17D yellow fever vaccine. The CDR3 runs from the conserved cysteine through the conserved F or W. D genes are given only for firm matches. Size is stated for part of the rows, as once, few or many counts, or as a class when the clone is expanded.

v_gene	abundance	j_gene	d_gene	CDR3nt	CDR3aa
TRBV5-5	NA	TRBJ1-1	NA	TGTGCCAGCAGATTGACAGGTTTGAACACTGAAGCTTTCTTT	CASRLTGLNTEAFF
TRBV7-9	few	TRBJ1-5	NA	TGTGCCAGCAGCTTCGAGAAAAATCAGCCCCAGCATTTT	CASSFEKNQPQHF
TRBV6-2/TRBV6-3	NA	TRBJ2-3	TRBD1	TGTGCCAGCAGCAAGACAGGGTTGGCAGATACGCAGTATTTT	CASSKTGLADTQYF
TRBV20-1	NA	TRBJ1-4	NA	TGCAGTGCTAGGAGTGCGGGGAATCGGCTCCGGGGACTGTTTTTT	CSARSAGNRLRGLFF
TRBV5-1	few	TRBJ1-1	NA	TGCGCCAGCAGCTACCCCCAGGCGACTGAAGCTTTCTTT	CASSYPQATEAFF
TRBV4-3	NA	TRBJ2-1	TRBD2	TGCGCCAGCAGCCCCGGACTAGCCCGCAATGAGCAGTTCTTC	CASSPGLARNEQFF
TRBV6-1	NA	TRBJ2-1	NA	TGTGCCAGCAGTGGGTCTAGCTTAATTGAGCAGTTCTTC	CASSGSSLIEQFF
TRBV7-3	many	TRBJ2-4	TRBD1	TGTGCCAGCAGCCCAGGACAGGACAGGCTGTACTTC	CASSPGQDRLYF
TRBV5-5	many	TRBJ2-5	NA	TGTGCCAGCAGCCAGAGGACAGAAGAGACCCAGTACTTC	CASSQRTEETQYF
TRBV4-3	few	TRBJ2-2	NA	TGCGCCAGCAGCCAAGAGTTTTCGGGCGGGGGGGAGCTGTTTTTT	CASSQEFSGGGELFF
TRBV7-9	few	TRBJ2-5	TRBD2	TGTGCCAGCAGCTATGCGGCACTAGCGGAAGAGACCCAGTACTTC	CASSYAALAEETQYF
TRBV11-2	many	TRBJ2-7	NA	TGTGCCAGCAGCTCCAGGGTTTACGAGCAGTACTTC	CASSSRVYEQYF
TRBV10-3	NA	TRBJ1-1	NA	TGTGCCATCAGTGAAAGAGTCGCTGAAGCTTTCTTT	CAISERVAEAFF
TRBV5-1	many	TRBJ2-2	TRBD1	TGCGCCAGCAGCTCCGGGACAGGGAACGAGGAGCTGTTTTTT	CASSSGTGNEELFF
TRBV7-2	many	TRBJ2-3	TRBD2	TGTGCCAGCAGCTTAGTAGCGGGGGGCCGCACAGATACGCAGTATTTT	CASSLVAGGRTDTQYF
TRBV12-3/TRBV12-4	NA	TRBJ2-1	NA	TGTGCCAGCAGTCAAAGGTCGGTCGATGAGCAGTTCTTC	CASSQRSVDEQFF
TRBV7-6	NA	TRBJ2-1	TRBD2	TGTGCCAGCAGCGAGACTAGCGGGGGGTCCAATGAGCAGTTCTTC	CASSETSGGSNEQFF
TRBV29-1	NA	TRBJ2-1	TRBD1	TGCAGCGCCCAGACAGGGTATGGGAGTGAGCAGTTCTTC	CSAQTGYGSEQFF
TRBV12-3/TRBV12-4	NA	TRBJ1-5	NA	TGTGCCAGCAGCACGGATGCCAATCAGCCCCAGCATTTT	CASSTDANQPQHF
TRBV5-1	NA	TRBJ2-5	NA	TGCGCCAGCCAAGGAAGCCAAGAGACCCAGTACTTC	CASQGSQETQYF
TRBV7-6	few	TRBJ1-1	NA	TGTGCCAGCAGCTTTAGGGATCAGAACACTGAAGCTTTCTTT	CASSFRDQNTEAFF
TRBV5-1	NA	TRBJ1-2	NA	TGCGCCAGCAGCTTGGCCGCCAGGAGTGGCTACACCTTC	CASSLAARSGYTF
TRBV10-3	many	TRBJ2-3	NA	TGTGCCATCAAGGCGGCAGATAGCACAGATACGCAGTATTTT	CAIKAADSTDTQYF
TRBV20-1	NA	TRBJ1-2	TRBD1	TGCAGTGCTAGAGATCTCACGGGACAGCCGATAGCTGGCTACACCTTC	CSARDLTGQPIAGYTF
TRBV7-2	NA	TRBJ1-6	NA	TGTGCCAGCAGCTTAAGGCAGGGGAGTAATTCACCCCTCCACTTT	CASSLRQGSNSPLHF
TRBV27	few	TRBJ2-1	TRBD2	TGTGCCAGCAGTGCGGGGGTACTACACAATGAGCAGTTCTTC	CASSAGVLHNEQFF
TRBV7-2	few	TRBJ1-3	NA	TGTGCCAGCAGCTTCTCCGGGACAAGGAGCTCTGGAAACACCATATATTTT	CASSFSGTRSSGNTIYF
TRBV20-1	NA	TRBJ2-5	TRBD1	TGCAGTGCTTATGGACAGGGTCAAGAGACCCAGTACTTC	CSAYGQGQETQYF
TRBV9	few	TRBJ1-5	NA	TGTGCCAGCAGCGTAGATCCGGGGAGCAATCAGCCCCAGCATTTT	CASSVDPGSNQPQHF
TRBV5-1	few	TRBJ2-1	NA	TGCGCCAGCAAGATGGCGCCCTCTGAGCCCTACAATGAGCAGTTCTTC	CASKMAPSEPYNEQFF
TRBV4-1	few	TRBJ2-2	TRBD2	TGCGCCAGCAGCCAAGTAGCTAGCGGCGGGGAGCTGTTTTTT	CASSQVASGGELFF
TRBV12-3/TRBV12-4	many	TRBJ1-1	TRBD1	TGTGCCAGTTCGCGACAGGGGCCGAACACTGAAGCTTTCTTT	CASSRQGPNTEAFF
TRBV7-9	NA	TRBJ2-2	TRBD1	TGTGCCAGCAGCCCGGACAGGGACAGCACCGGGGAGCTGTTTTTT	CASSPDRDSTGELFF
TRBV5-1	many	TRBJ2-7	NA	TGCGCCAGCACCCTTGTATCGGGGCGCGAGCAGTACTTC	CASTLVSGREQYF
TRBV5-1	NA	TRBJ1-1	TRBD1	TGCGCCAGCAGCAATGGACAGGGGGACACTGAAGCTTTCTTT	CASSNGQGDTEAFF
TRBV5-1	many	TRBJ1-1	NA	TGCGCCAGCAGCTTGGCACCAGTCGGGTCCACTGAAGCTTTCTTT	CASSLAPVGSTEAFF
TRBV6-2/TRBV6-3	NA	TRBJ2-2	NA	TGTGCCAGCAGTACCATAAGGACGGTTACCGGGGAGCTGTTTTTT	CASSTIRTVTGELFF
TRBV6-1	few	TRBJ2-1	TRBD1	TGTGCCAGCAGCTCAAACCAACAGGGGTTGAATGAGCAGTTCTTC	CASSSNQQGLNEQFF
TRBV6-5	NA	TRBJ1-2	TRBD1	TGTGCCAGCAGTTCGACAGGGGGTTTCTATGGCTACACCTTC	CASSSTGGFYGYTF
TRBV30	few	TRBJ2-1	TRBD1	TGTGCCTGGAGTCCGGGACAGGGGGCAAATGAGCAGTTCTTC	CAWSPGQGANEQFF
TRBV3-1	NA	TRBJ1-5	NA	TGTGCCAGCTGCCAAGGGGCACAGATGAATCAGCCCCAGCATTTT	CASCQGAQMNQPQHF
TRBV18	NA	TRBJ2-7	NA	TGTGCCAGCTCACTCACCGGATTTTCCGAGCAGTACTTC	CASSLTGFSEQYF
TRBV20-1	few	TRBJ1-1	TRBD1	TGCAGTGCTACCAATACAGGGGGCGGCACTGAAGCTTTCTTT	CSATNTGGGTEAFF
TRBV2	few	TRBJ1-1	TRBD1	TGTGCCAGCAGCTCCGGGACAGGGTCCACCCTTGAAGCTTTCTTT	CASSSGTGSTLEAFF
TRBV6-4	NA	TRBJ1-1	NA	TGTGCCAGCAAGAGCCAGCCGGACACTGAAGCTTTCTTT	CASKSQPDTEAFF